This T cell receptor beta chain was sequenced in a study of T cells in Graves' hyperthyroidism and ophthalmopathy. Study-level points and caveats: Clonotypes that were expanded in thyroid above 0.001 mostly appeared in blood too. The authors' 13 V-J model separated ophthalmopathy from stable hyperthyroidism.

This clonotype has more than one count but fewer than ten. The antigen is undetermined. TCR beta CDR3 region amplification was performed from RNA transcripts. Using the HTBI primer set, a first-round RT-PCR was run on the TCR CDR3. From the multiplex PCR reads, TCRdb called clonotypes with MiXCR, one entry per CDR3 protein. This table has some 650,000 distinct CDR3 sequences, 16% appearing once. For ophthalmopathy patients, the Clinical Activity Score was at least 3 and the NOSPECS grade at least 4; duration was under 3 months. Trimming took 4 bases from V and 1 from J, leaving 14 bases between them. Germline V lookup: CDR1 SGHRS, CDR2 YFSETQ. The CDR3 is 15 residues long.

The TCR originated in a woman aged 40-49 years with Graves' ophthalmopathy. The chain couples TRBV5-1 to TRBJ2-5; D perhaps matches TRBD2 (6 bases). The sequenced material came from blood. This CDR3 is CASSRTGATQETQYF. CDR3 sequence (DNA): TGCGCCAGCAGCCGAACGGGAGCCACCCAAGAGACCCAGTACTTC.